This TCR beta chain is drawn from a study of T cells in Graves' hyperthyroidism and ophthalmopathy. TCR beta CDR3 regions were amplified from RNA transcripts. Carried out on the TCR CDR3, a first-round RT-PCR used the HTBI primer set. TCRdb analysed the multiplex PCR reads with MiXCR anew, one entry per CDR3 protein. The sample lists 200,000 to 300,000 distinct CDR3 sequences; over 15% were seen once. V was trimmed by 5 bases and J by 4 bases, leaving 14 bases between them. This CDR3 spans 14 amino acids. CDR1 DFQATT and CDR2 SNEGSKA come from the germline V gene (reference sequence). As for this clonotype: The antigen remains undetermined. A read error may be the cause here, since a much bigger clone is one base away.

Thyroid ultrasound and orbital computed tomography, with clinical symptoms and serum thyroxine and TRAb, informed diagnoses. Source material for PBMCs was about 11 ml fresh peripheral blood. The study's findings and limits: The blood repertoire included most of the expanded thyroid clonotypes above 0.001. Ophthalmopathy, which appeared later, was predicted by the model a median about 6 months before onset.

The chain is built from TRBV20-1 and TRBJ1-4, with unresolved D. The sample comprised blood. This TCR derives from a young woman with Graves' ophthalmopathy. The CDR3 loop reads CSAGIDARNEKLFF. As DNA, the CDR3 is TGCAGTGCTGGAATAGACGCCCGTAATGAAAAACTGTTTTTT.